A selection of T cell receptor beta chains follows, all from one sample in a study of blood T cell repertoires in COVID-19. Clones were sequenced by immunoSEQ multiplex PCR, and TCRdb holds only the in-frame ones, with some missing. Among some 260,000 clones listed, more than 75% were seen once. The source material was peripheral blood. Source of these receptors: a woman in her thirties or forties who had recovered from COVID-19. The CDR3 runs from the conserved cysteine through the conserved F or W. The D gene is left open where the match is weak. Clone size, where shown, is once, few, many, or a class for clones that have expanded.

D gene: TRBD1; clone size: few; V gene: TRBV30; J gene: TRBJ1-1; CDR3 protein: CAWRGQGWTEAFF; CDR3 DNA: TGTGCCTGGAGAGGACAGGGTTGGACTGAAGCTTTCTTT
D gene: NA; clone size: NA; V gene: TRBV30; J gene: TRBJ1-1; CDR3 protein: CAWSRAGAFF; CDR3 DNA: TGTGCCTGGAGTAGGGCAGGGGCTTTCTTT
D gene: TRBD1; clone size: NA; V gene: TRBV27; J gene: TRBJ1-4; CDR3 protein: CASSDRVTNEKLFF; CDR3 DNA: TGTGCCAGCAGCGACAGGGTGACTAATGAAAAACTGTTTTTT
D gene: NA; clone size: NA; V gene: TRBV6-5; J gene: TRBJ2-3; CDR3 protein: CASASVAGATDTQYF; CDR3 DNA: TGTGCCAGCGCCTCTGTGGCGGGGGCCACAGATACGCAGTATTTT
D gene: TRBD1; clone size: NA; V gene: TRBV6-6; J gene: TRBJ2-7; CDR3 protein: CASSNPGQGLYEQYF; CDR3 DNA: TGTGCCAGCAGTAACCCGGGACAGGGCCTGTACGAGCAGTACTTC
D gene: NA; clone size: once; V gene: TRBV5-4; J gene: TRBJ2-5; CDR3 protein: CASSLGAGVGQETQYF; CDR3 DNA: TGTGCCAGCAGCTTGGGAGCAGGGGTAGGCCAAGAGACCCAGTACTTC
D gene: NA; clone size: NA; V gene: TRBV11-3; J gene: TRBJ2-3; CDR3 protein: CASSPRPGVGDTQYF; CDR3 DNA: TGTGCCAGCAGCCCCAGGCCCGGGGTTGGAGATACGCAGTATTTT
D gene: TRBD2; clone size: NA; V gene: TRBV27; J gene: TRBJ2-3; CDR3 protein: CASSTLRLAGADTQYF; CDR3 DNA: TGTGCCAGCAGTACACTGAGACTAGCGGGAGCAGATACGCAGTATTTT
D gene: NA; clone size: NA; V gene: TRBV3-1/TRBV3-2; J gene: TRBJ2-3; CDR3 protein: CASSPTGDTQYF; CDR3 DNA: TGTGCCAGCAGCCCGACGGGGGATACGCAGTATTTT
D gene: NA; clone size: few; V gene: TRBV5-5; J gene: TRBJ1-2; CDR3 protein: CASSRLLSYTF; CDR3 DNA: TGTGCCAGCAGCCGACTTCTGAGCTACACCTTC
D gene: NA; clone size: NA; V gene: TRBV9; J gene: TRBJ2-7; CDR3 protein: CASSAPRQPYEQYF; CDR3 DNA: TGTGCCAGCAGCGCCCCCAGACAGCCCTACGAGCAGTACTTC
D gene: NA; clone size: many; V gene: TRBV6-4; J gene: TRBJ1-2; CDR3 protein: CASSPGGQPYGYTF; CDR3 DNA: TGTGCCAGCAGCCCGGGGGGGCAGCCCTATGGCTACACCTTC
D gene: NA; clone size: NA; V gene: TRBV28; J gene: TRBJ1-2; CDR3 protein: CASSPQVGPNYGYTF; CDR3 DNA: TGTGCCAGCAGTCCCCAGGTGGGCCCTAACTATGGCTACACCTTC
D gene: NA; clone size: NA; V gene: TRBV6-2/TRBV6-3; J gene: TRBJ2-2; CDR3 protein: CASSYYSPGELFF; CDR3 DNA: TGTGCCAGCAGTTACTACAGCCCCGGGGAGCTGTTTTTT
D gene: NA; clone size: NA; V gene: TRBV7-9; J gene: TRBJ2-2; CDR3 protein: CASSLGMRGLLDTGELFF; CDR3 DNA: TGTGCCAGCAGCCTGGGGATGAGGGGGTTGTTGGACACCGGGGAGCTGTTTTTT